A selection of T cell receptor beta chains follows, all from one sample in a study of cytomegalovirus exposure and HLA in healthy donors. Using immunoSEQ multiplex PCR, the repertoire was profiled, and TCRdb retains in-frame clones only, with some absent. In the table there are about 190,000 clones, around three quarters of which are singletons. Sequenced input: PBMCs. The receptors stem from a woman under 30 in good health and CMV-seronegative. Each CDR3 is given with its conserved first and last residue. The D gene is left open where the match is weak.

J gene	CDR3 length	V gene	D gene	CDR3 DNA	CDR3 protein
TRBJ1-1	17	TRBV27	TRBD1	TGTGCCAGCAAACTCCAGGGGGCGTCGGTTTTCGGCACTGAAGCTTTCTTT	CASKLQGASVFGTEAFF
TRBJ1-1	14	TRBV7-6	TRBD1	TGTGCCAGCAGCTATACCCCCGCCGGGACAGGAGCTTTCTTT	CASSYTPAGTGAFF
TRBJ2-7	13	TRBV29-1	TRBD2	TGCAGCGTTGGACTAGCGGGAAACTACGAGCAGTACTTC	CSVGLAGNYEQYF
TRBJ2-7	16	TRBV6-6	NA	TGTGCCAGCAGTTACCCCGGGGTCTCAAGCTCCTACGAGCAGTACTTC	CASSYPGVSSSYEQYF
TRBJ2-3	17	TRBV7-3	TRBD2	TGTGCCAGCAGCTCCGGACTTAGCGGGGGGTTCACAGATACGCAGTATTTT	CASSSGLSGGFTDTQYF
TRBJ2-1	16	TRBV4-2	TRBD1	TGTGCCAGCAGCCAGAACTTGGGGACAGGATACAATGAGCAGTTCTTC	CASSQNLGTGYNEQFF
TRBJ1-2	13	TRBV28	NA	TGTGCCAGCAGCAAAGACAGATTCTATGGCTACACCTTC	CASSKDRFYGYTF
TRBJ2-5	15	TRBV7-7	TRBD2	TGTGCTAGCAGCTTAGTCGCGGGAGCTGGGGAGACCCAGTACTTC	CASSLVAGAGETQYF
TRBJ2-3	11	TRBV30	NA	TGTGCCTGGCTGGACAGAGATACGCAGTATTTT	CAWLDRDTQYF
TRBJ2-2	15	TRBV7-2	NA	TGTGCCAGCAGCCGGGACATTGCGAACACCGGGGAGCTGTTTTTT	CASSRDIANTGELFF